This TCR beta chain derives from a study of blood T cell repertoires in COVID-19. Overall study: Some COVID-19 samples were acute and others convalescent; all came from the United States, Italy and Spain. PBMCs, B-cell-depleted T cells, or T cells were the source of the cDNA or gDNA that made up the material.

Original processing methods: Amplification of reference gene primers provided the estimated nucleated cell counts. Clones were sequenced by immunoSEQ multiplex PCR, and TCRdb holds only the in-frame ones, with some missing. V and J calls and clone size are copied from that table; D and trimming were computed from the DNA. Counted here are under 200,000 clones, around nine tenths occurring once; the ten biggest clones make up over 3.5%. The receptor's source is a man aged 18-30 years with active or convalescent COVID-19. The specimen was peripheral blood.

CDR3 in amino acids: CASSLSHALLRGPETQYF. In DNA, the CDR3 is TGTGCCAGCAGCTTATCCCACGCCCTTCTCAGGGGCCCAGAGACCCAGTACTTC. The chain recombines TRBV7-2 with TRBJ2-5; tentatively, D is TRBD1 (6 bases). CDR3 length: 18 amino acids. Per the germline V gene, CDR1 is SGHTA and CDR2 is FQGNSA. Trimming removed 2 bases at V and 4 bases at J, with 23 bases between. Full variable domain (missing parts from reference TRBV7-2 and TRBJ2-5): GAGVSQSPSNKVTEKGKDVELRCDPISGHTALYWYRQSLGQGLEFLIYFQGNSAPDKSGLPSDRFSAERTGGSVSTLTIQRTQQEDSAVYLCASSLSHALLRGPETQYFGPGTRLLVL.